This T cell receptor beta chain originates from a study of regulatory dendritic cells for organ transplantation. Study-level results: Among resting subsets, memory CD8+ cells contained the most alloreactive clonotypes. Memory CD8+ T cells were the most oligoclonal; naive cells were highly diverse. Considerable individual heterogeneity was seen in alloreactive memory CD8+ T cells.

Note on this clone: Its antigen is currently unknown.

Sequencing was performed with immunoSEQ multiplex PCR; in TCRdb, only in-frame clones are kept and a portion is missing. Of about 30,000 clones listed, 80% to 85% are singletons. The CDR3 runs to 14 residues. V was shortened by 0 bases and J by 0 bases, with 6 bases between the two germline ends. In germline, CDR1 is LGHNA, CDR2 YSLEER. The J gene is TRBJ2-7, the V gene TRBV4-3; D remains unclear. The receptor was isolated from a human donor in good health. Sequenced: naive CD4+ T cells from blood. Subset described: CD45RA+ naive T cells. CDR3 DNA: TGCGCCAGCAGCCAAGAACCCGGCTCCTACGAGCAGTACTTC. Its translation: CASSQEPGSYEQYF.